The 12 T cell receptor beta chains below were found in one sample sequenced in a study of tumor-infiltrating lymphocytes in primary liver carcinoma. The template, about 540 ng total RNA, yielded TCR beta cDNA made with a constant-region primer. Investigators got TCR beta libraries out of three nested multiplex PCR rounds, done with slightly modified ARM-PCR. Investigators reported that the first two PCR rounds, at around 10 cycles each, used TRBV1-TRBV30 forward primers with a C-beta reverse primer. MiXCR, run by TCRdb on the multiplex PCR reads, gives a single entry per CDR3 protein. The table shows about 330,000 distinct CDR3 sequences, with approximately 64% occurring only once. Blood RNA was derived from unsorted whole blood, and germline DNA was extracted too. The sample was peripheral blood. Every receptor here comes from a man aged 40-55 years with primary liver carcinoma and hepatitis B virus infection.

The gene calls are TRBV5-5 and TRBJ2-7; D unclear. Germline V CDR1 and CDR2: SGHKS, YYEKEE (reference sequence). CDR3 length: 12 residues. The V end was cut by 0 bases, the J end by 12 bases, with 13 bases between. CDR3: CASSLAAVEMYF. The CDR3 DNA reads TGTGCCAGCAGCTTGGCCGCGGTCGAGATGTACTTC. Full variable domain (remainder filled in from reference TRBV5-5 and TRBJ2-7): DAGVTQSPTHLIKTRGQQVTLRCSPISGHKSVSWYQQVLGQGPQFIFQYYEKEERGRGNFPDRFSARQFPNYSSELNVNALLLGDSALYLCASSLAAVEMYFGPGTRLTVT.

A note on this clonotype: At one boundary the junction diverges from the germline segment, which might be a read error. Here the CDR3 DNA reads TGTGCCAGCAACTTACGCCCTAACTACCAAGAGACCCATTACTTC. Translating it yields CASNLRPNYQETHYF. The chain joins TRBV11-2 to TRBJ2-5, with unresolved D. This CDR3 is 15 amino acids long. Germline V gives CDR1 SGHAT, CDR2 FQNNGV.

Only one count was recorded for this clonotype. V gene TRBV4-1 combines with J gene TRBJ2-2; TRBD1 aligns across 10 bases. CDR1 MGHRA and CDR2 YSYEKL come from the germline V gene. This CDR3 is 16 amino acids long. Trimming cost V 7 bases and J 9 bases; bases outside gene matches: 14. CDR3 in DNA: TGCGCCAGCAACGATGTGGACAGGGGGTTAATCTGGGAGCTGTTTTTT. It translates to CASNDVDRGLIWELFF.

The J gene is TRBJ2-3, the V gene TRBV28; 7 bases map to TRBD1. The CDR3 has 16 residues. V dropped 5 bases and J dropped 0; count of bases not matched to a gene: 8. Germline CDR1 MDHEN, CDR2 SYDVKM. CDR3 sequence (DNA): TGTGCCAGCAGTCCCCGGACAGGAAGGAGCACAGATACGCAGTATTTT. It is translated as CASSPRTGRSTDTQYF. Variable domain in full (rest from reference TRBV28 and TRBJ2-3): DVKVTQSSRYLVKRTGEKVFLECVQDMDHENMFWYRQDPGLGLRLIYFSYDVKMKEKGDIPEGYSVSREKKERFSLILESASTNQTSMYLCASSPRTGRSTDTQYFGPGTRLTVL.

The chain recombines TRBV7-9 with TRBJ2-7, with 7 bases fitting TRBD2. Trimming removed 5 bases from V and 5 bases from J; junction bases left unmatched: 12. The CDR3 sequence is 15 residues long. Germline CDR1 reads SEHNR; CDR2 reads FQNEAQ (reference sequence). This CDR3 is CASSTAGTGGHEQYF. The CDR3 bases are TGTGCCAGCAGCACCGCCGGGACGGGAGGTCACGAGCAGTACTTC.

The sample holds many counts of this clonotype. J is TRBJ2-5 and V is TRBV12-3 or TRBV12-4, with 10 bases matching TRBD1. The ends lost 7 bases at V and 5 bases at J; junction bases unmatched: 4. This CDR3 contains 13 residues. CDR3 amino acids: CASTGDRGETQYF. The CDR3 DNA reads as TGTGCCAGCACCGGGGACAGGGGTGAGACCCAGTACTTC.

The V gene is TRBV12-3 or TRBV12-4, the J gene TRBJ2-1, with a tentative D call TRBD2 (5 bases). V gave up 7 bases and J gave up 4 bases, with 17 bases separating them. This CDR3 is built from 15 residues. Here the CDR3 reads CASTIELGDYNEQFF. The CDR3 bases are TGTGCCAGCACTATCGAACTAGGTGATTACAATGAGCAGTTCTTC.

The chain combines TRBV5-5 with TRBJ2-6, with D perhaps TRBD1 (7 bases). V was cut by 2 bases and J by 0 bases, with 15 bases left in between. The CDR3 extends over 18 amino acids. Germline CDR1 reads SGHKS; CDR2 reads YYEKEE (reference sequence). The DNA for the CDR3 is TGTGCCAGCAGCTTTCGGGCAGGGGGGTACTCTGGGGCCAACGTCCTGACTTTC. Its translation is CASSFRAGGYSGANVLTF.

This clonotype was seen more than once but under ten times. The gene calls are TRBV7-9 and TRBJ2-1; TRBD2 matches at 7 bases. There are 16 residues in the CDR3. Losses at the gene ends were 4 bases for V and 3 bases for J; bases not matched to a gene: 9. The V gene's germline CDR1 is SEHNR and CDR2 FQNEAQ (reference sequence). The CDR3 sequence: CASSSLAGASYNEQFF. The CDR3 DNA is TGTGCCAGCAGCTCCCTGGCGGGAGCGAGCTACAATGAGCAGTTCTTC.

This chain connects TRBV11-2 to TRBJ2-5; D remains unclear. The CDR3 loop spans 14 amino acids. V was cut by 4 bases and J by 2 bases, with 11 bases left in between. Germline V gives CDR1 SGHAT, CDR2 FQNNGV. CDR3 loop: CASSSYSPQETQYF. DNA for the CDR3: TGTGCCAGCAGCTCGTACAGTCCACAAGAGACCCAGTACTTC.

The chain is built from TRBV11-2 and TRBJ2-7, with 8 bases identical to TRBD2. Germline V gene sequence: CDR1 SGHAT, CDR2 FQNNGV. Losses at the gene ends were 3 bases for V and 9 bases for J; bases not matched to a gene: 7. The CDR3 runs to 13 residues. The CDR3 bases are TGTGCCAGCAGCTTTCGGGGGGGCTCCAGGCAGTACTTC. It translates to CASSFRGGSRQYF.

The V and J genes are TRBV14 and TRBJ2-1, with a weak D call TRBD2 (7 bases). The V and J ends lost 6 bases and 8 bases respectively, with 20 bases between them. In germline, CDR1 is SGHDN, CDR2 FVKESK. This CDR3 contains 15 residues. The CDR3 DNA is TGTGCCAGCAGACCGTGGGGGGGCGGACGCGATGAGCAGTTCTTC. Translated: CASRPWGGGRDEQFF.